This is a list of T cell receptor beta chains from one sample in a study of blood T cell repertoires in COVID-19. Assay used: immunoSEQ multiplex PCR; TCRdb lists only in-frame clones, some missing. This sample has a few hundred thousand clones, with more than 75% found just once. Sequencing input: peripheral blood. The receptors were gathered from a man aged 45 to 65 who had recovered from COVID-19. CDR3s include the opening cysteine and the closing phenylalanine or tryptophan. The order of the fields is clone size, V gene, J gene, D gene, CDR3 protein, CDR3 DNA. The D gene is left open where the match is weak. The size entry is marked missing in some rows and otherwise reads once, few, many or a size class.

size: -
V: TRBV18
J: TRBJ1-1
D: -
CDR3: CASSPGGADTEAFF
DNA: TGTGCCAGCTCACCCGGGGGGGCCGACACTGAAGCTTTCTTT

size: -
V: TRBV27
J: TRBJ2-7
D: TRBD2
CDR3: CASSTRLAGYYEQYF
DNA: TGTGCCAGCAGTACACGACTAGCGGGGTACTACGAGCAGTACTTC

size: -
V: TRBV19
J: TRBJ2-3
D: TRBD2
CDR3: CASTYSGRAGDTQYF
DNA: TGTGCCAGTACCTATAGCGGGAGGGCCGGAGATACGCAGTATTTT

size: -
V: TRBV5-4
J: TRBJ2-1
D: TRBD2
CDR3: CASSFSGSSYNEQFF
DNA: TGTGCCAGCAGCTTTAGCGGGAGCTCCTACAATGAGCAGTTCTTC

size: once
V: TRBV28
J: TRBJ2-1
D: TRBD2
CDR3: CASSFSSGSSYNEQFF
DNA: TGTGCCAGCAGTTTCTCCAGCGGGAGCTCCTACAATGAGCAGTTCTTC

size: few
V: TRBV7-9
J: TRBJ1-3
D: -
CDR3: CASSLGQGFSGNTIYF
DNA: TGTGCCAGCAGCTTAGGCCAGGGATTCTCTGGAAACACCATATATTTT

size: -
V: TRBV11-2
J: TRBJ1-2
D: -
CDR3: CASSPQSHNYGYTF
DNA: TGTGCCAGCAGCCCGCAGTCCCACAACTATGGCTACACCTTC

size: -
V: TRBV5-1
J: TRBJ2-1
D: TRBD2
CDR3: CASSVSGNSYNEQFF
DNA: TGCGCCAGCAGCGTTAGCGGGAACTCCTACAATGAGCAGTTCTTC

size: few
V: TRBV10-2
J: TRBJ2-7
D: TRBD2
CDR3: CASSSPAGGYEQYF
DNA: TGCGCCAGCAGTTCCCCGGCGGGAGGCTACGAGCAGTACTTC

size: -
V: TRBV5-4
J: TRBJ2-7
D: -
CDR3: CASSLEGTGAYEQYF
DNA: TGTGCCAGCAGCTTGGAAGGGACTGGAGCCTACGAGCAGTACTTC

size: -
V: TRBV11-2
J: TRBJ2-2
D: TRBD1
CDR3: CASSYQGARILSGELFF
DNA: TGTGCCAGCAGCTATCAGGGGGCGCGTATCTTGTCCGGGGAGCTGTTTTTT

size: once
V: TRBV7-2
J: TRBJ2-3
D: TRBD2
CDR3: CASSFTSAGGLDTQYF
DNA: TGTGCCAGCAGCTTTACTTCAGCGGGAGGTTTGGATACGCAGTATTTT

size: -
V: TRBV19
J: TRBJ2-7
D: -
CDR3: CASSIDRFKAVGGEQYF
DNA: TGTGCCAGTAGTATAGACCGATTTAAAGCCGTCGGCGGCGAGCAGTACTTC

size: -
V: TRBV29-1
J: TRBJ2-5
D: -
CDR3: CSVEQSQETQYF
DNA: TGCAGCGTTGAACAGTCCCAAGAGACCCAGTACTTC

size: once
V: TRBV10-2
J: TRBJ2-7
D: TRBD1
CDR3: CASSTPRLRQGESYEQYF
DNA: TGCGCCAGCAGCACTCCAAGGCTTCGACAGGGCGAGTCCTACGAGCAGTACTTC

size: -
V: TRBV5-1
J: TRBJ2-2
D: -
CDR3: CASGRDYNTGELFF
DNA: TGCGCCAGCGGGAGAGACTATAACACCGGGGAGCTGTTTTTT

size: once
V: TRBV2
J: TRBJ1-5
D: -
CDR3: CASSVRQGSNQPQHF
DNA: TGTGCCAGCAGTGTGCGGCAGGGAAGCAATCAGCCCCAGCATTTT

size: many
V: TRBV9
J: TRBJ1-3
D: TRBD1
CDR3: CASSVEGQLSSGNTIYF
DNA: TGTGCCAGCAGCGTAGAGGGACAGCTTAGCTCTGGAAACACCATATATTTT

size: -
V: TRBV30
J: TRBJ2-5
D: TRBD1
CDR3: CAWSVPTGVKTQYF
DNA: TGTGCCTGGAGTGTGCCGACAGGGGTAAAGACCCAGTACTTC

size: once
V: TRBV30
J: TRBJ2-7
D: TRBD1
CDR3: CAWSRDRNYEQYF
DNA: TGTGCCTGGAGCCGGGACAGGAACTACGAGCAGTACTTC

size: -
V: TRBV30
J: TRBJ1-2
D: -
CDR3: CAWGAGGGNYGYTF
DNA: TGTGCCTGGGGAGCGGGGGGAGGTAACTATGGCTACACCTTC

size: few
V: TRBV19
J: TRBJ2-3
D: -
CDR3: CASSIPGVADTQYF
DNA: TGTGCCAGTAGTATTCCGGGAGTGGCAGATACGCAGTATTTT

size: -
V: TRBV5-1
J: TRBJ2-2
D: TRBD2
CDR3: CASSLPGLAGAGELFF
DNA: TGCGCCAGCAGCTTACCGGGACTAGCGGGTGCCGGGGAGCTGTTTTTT

size: once
V: TRBV18
J: TRBJ1-1
D: TRBD1
CDR3: CASFDDRVTEAFF
DNA: TGTGCCAGCTTCGATGACAGGGTTACTGAAGCTTTCTTT

size: -
V: TRBV27
J: TRBJ1-6
D: -
CDR3: CASSFSYNSPLHF
DNA: TGTGCCAGCAGTTTCAGTTATAATTCACCCCTCCACTTT

size: -
V: TRBV5-8
J: TRBJ2-1
D: TRBD2
CDR3: CASRTSGSWNEQFF
DNA: TGTGCCAGCAGGACTAGCGGGAGTTGGAATGAGCAGTTCTTC

size: -
V: TRBV5-4
J: TRBJ1-4
D: -
CDR3: CASSLGLQIGEKLFF
DNA: TGTGCCAGCAGCTTGGGGCTACAGATTGGGGAAAAACTGTTTTTT

size: -
V: TRBV7-7
J: TRBJ2-2
D: -
CDR3: CASSFAGANTGELFF
DNA: TGTGCCAGCAGCTTTGCGGGCGCGAACACCGGGGAGCTGTTTTTT

size: -
V: TRBV28
J: TRBJ2-6
D: -
CDR3: CASSLVRANGANVLTF
DNA: TGTGCCAGCAGTTTAGTTCGAGCAAATGGGGCCAACGTCCTGACTTTC

size: -
V: TRBV7-9
J: TRBJ2-7
D: TRBD2
CDR3: CASSPSGGLAGPSYEQYF
DNA: TGTGCCAGCAGCCCATCGGGGGGGTTAGCGGGCCCCTCCTACGAGCAGTACTTC

size: -
V: TRBV9
J: TRBJ1-2
D: -
CDR3: CASSVAVGYGYTF
DNA: TGTGCCAGCAGCGTGGCAGTTGGCTATGGCTACACCTTC

size: -
V: TRBV7-2
J: TRBJ2-7
D: TRBD1
CDR3: CASSLGQGAGYEQYF
DNA: TGTGCCAGCAGCTTAGGCCAGGGGGCAGGGTACGAGCAGTACTTC

size: -
V: TRBV21-1
J: TRBJ1-4
D: -
CDR3: CASSKDQDSISNEKLFF
DNA: TGTGCCAGCAGCAAGGATCAGGACAGTATCAGTAATGAAAAACTGTTTTTT

size: -
V: TRBV12-5
J: TRBJ1-3
D: TRBD1
CDR3: CASGFPRQGVDSGNTIYF
DNA: TGTGCTAGTGGTTTTCCTCGACAGGGGGTCGACTCTGGAAACACCATATATTTT

size: -
V: TRBV27
J: TRBJ2-7
D: TRBD1
CDR3: CASSHRQGARNEQYF
DNA: TGTGCCAGCAGTCACCGACAGGGGGCGCGAAACGAGCAGTACTTC

size: -
V: TRBV12-3/TRBV12-4
J: TRBJ2-1
D: TRBD2
CDR3: CASSFGTTNEQFF
DNA: TGTGCCAGCAGCTTCGGGACTACCAATGAGCAGTTCTTC

size: -
V: TRBV3-1/TRBV3-2
J: TRBJ2-3
D: TRBD2
CDR3: CASSSGTTTDTQYF
DNA: TGTGCCAGCAGCTCCGGGACTACCACAGATACGCAGTATTTT

size: -
V: TRBV19
J: TRBJ2-7
D: TRBD1
CDR3: CASQDRAYEQYF
DNA: TGTGCCAGTCAAGACAGGGCCTACGAGCAGTACTTT

size: -
V: TRBV27
J: TRBJ2-7
D: -
CDR3: CASSRLVGPYEQYF
DNA: TGTGCCAGCAGTCGACTAGTCGGCCCCTACGAGCAGTACTTC

size: -
V: TRBV9
J: TRBJ2-1
D: -
CDR3: CASSEVLISPYNEQFF
DNA: TGTGCCAGCAGTGAGGTCCTGATCAGTCCGTACAATGAGCAGTTCTTC

size: -
V: TRBV7-6
J: TRBJ2-5
D: -
CDR3: CASSLLGGSQETQYF
DNA: TGTGCCAGCAGCTTGCTCGGCGGGTCACAAGAGACCCAGTACTTC

size: -
V: TRBV19
J: TRBJ2-2
D: TRBD1
CDR3: CASGDQGAHTGELFF
DNA: TGTGCCAGCGGCGATCAGGGGGCGCATACCGGGGAGCTGTTTTTT

size: -
V: TRBV25-1
J: TRBJ1-1
D: -
CDR3: CASSGLGVNTEAFF
DNA: TGTGCCAGCAGTGGACTAGGGGTGAACACTGAAGCTTTCTTT

size: -
V: TRBV20-1
J: TRBJ1-6
D: -
CDR3: CSASPRGDSPLHF
DNA: TGCAGTGCTAGTCCCAGGGGAGATTCACCCCTCCACTTT

size: -
V: TRBV1
J: TRBJ2-7
D: -
CDR3: CTSSHLAETYEQYF
DNA: TGCACCAGCAGCCATTTAGCGGAGACCTACGAGCAGTACTTC

size: -
V: TRBV28
J: TRBJ2-7
D: -
CDR3: CASSPRGGHREQYF
DNA: TGTGCCAGCAGCCCTAGGGGGGGGCATCGCGAGCAGTACTTC

size: once
V: TRBV24-1
J: TRBJ2-3
D: TRBD1
CDR3: CATSDQGTGTVDTQYF
DNA: TGTGCCACCAGTGATCAAGGGACAGGCACAGTGGATACGCAGTATTTT

size: -
V: TRBV28
J: TRBJ1-2
D: -
CDR3: CASSSPGSNLYGYTF
DNA: TGTGCCAGCAGTTCCCCAGGGTCTAATCTCTATGGCTACACCTTC

size: -
V: TRBV27
J: TRBJ2-2
D: -
CDR3: CASRGDFYTGELFF
DNA: TGTGCCAGCAGGGGGGACTTTTACACCGGGGAGCTGTTTTTT

size: -
V: TRBV3-1/TRBV3-2
J: TRBJ2-1
D: -
CDR3: CASSHRGAGNEQFF
DNA: TGTGCCAGCAGCCACCGGGGGGCCGGCAATGAGCAGTTCTTC

size: few
V: TRBV27
J: TRBJ2-7
D: -
CDR3: CASSVGQGIASGIYEQYF
DNA: TGTGCCAGCAGTGTGGGACAGGGAATCGCTAGCGGGATTTACGAGCAGTACTTC

size: -
V: TRBV5-4
J: TRBJ1-2
D: -
CDR3: CASSVDRKNGYTF
DNA: TGTGCCAGCAGCGTCGACAGGAAGAATGGCTACACCTTC

size: -
V: TRBV6-1
J: TRBJ2-5
D: -
CDR3: CASSEGSRVGETQYF
DNA: TGTGCCAGCAGTGAGGGGTCCAGGGTAGGGGAGACCCAGTACTTC

size: -
V: TRBV15
J: TRBJ1-2
D: TRBD1
CDR3: CATSRAGQGRYGYTF
DNA: TGTGCCACCAGCAGAGCCGGACAGGGTCGGTATGGCTACACCTTC

size: -
V: TRBV27
J: TRBJ2-5
D: -
CDR3: CASSSPSSGIYQETQYF
DNA: TGTGCCAGCAGTTCACCTAGTTCGGGAATATACCAAGAGACCCAGTACTTC

size: -
V: TRBV10-3
J: TRBJ2-7
D: TRBD1
CDR3: CAISEGQEGAYEQYF
DNA: TGTGCCATCAGTGAGGGACAGGAAGGCGCCTACGAGCAGTACTTC

size: once
V: TRBV7-2
J: TRBJ1-3
D: TRBD1
CDR3: CASSSTGSSSGNTIYF
DNA: TGTGCCAGCAGCTCGACAGGGAGTAGCTCTGGAAACACCATATATTTT

size: few
V: TRBV15
J: TRBJ1-3
D: TRBD1
CDR3: CATSRRGQGTGGNTIYF
DNA: TGTGCCACCAGCAGGCGCGGACAGGGGACGGGAGGAAACACCATATATTTT

size: -
V: TRBV7-2
J: TRBJ2-2
D: -
CDR3: CASSLSLVLTGELFF
DNA: TGTGCCAGCAGCTTAAGTCTAGTTTTAACCGGGGAGCTGTTTTTT

size: -
V: TRBV27
J: TRBJ2-1
D: TRBD2
CDR3: CASSSLSGRSGNEQFF
DNA: TGTGCCAGCAGTTCCCTAAGCGGGAGAAGTGGGAATGAGCAGTTCTTC